The entry below gives a single T cell receptor (beta chain) sequence along with its context. What it binds is not known. TCRdb's copy holds only in-frame clones and misses some; the assay was immunoSEQ multiplex PCR. Among 160,000 or so clones listed, roughly nine tenths were seen once. This sample was taken from a study of T cell responses to AZD1222 COVID-19 vaccine. Findings of the study overall: When two AZD1222 doses had been given, Spike-specific TCR breadth and depth rose. Donors were largely white British and mainly female; clonal diversity was possibly underestimated.

The length of the CDR3 is 13 residues. Trimming pared 3 bases from V and 7 bases from J, leaving 10 bases between. J is TRBJ1-5 and V is TRBV12-3 or TRBV12-4; D is uncertain. This receptor was obtained from an adult who received the AZD1222 COVID-19 vaccine. The specimen comprised peripheral blood, sampled 28 days after the second AZD1222 dose. The CDR3 reads CASSFVLTQPQHF. The CDR3, as DNA: TGTGCCAGCAGTTTCGTCCTTACCCAGCCCCAGCATTTT.